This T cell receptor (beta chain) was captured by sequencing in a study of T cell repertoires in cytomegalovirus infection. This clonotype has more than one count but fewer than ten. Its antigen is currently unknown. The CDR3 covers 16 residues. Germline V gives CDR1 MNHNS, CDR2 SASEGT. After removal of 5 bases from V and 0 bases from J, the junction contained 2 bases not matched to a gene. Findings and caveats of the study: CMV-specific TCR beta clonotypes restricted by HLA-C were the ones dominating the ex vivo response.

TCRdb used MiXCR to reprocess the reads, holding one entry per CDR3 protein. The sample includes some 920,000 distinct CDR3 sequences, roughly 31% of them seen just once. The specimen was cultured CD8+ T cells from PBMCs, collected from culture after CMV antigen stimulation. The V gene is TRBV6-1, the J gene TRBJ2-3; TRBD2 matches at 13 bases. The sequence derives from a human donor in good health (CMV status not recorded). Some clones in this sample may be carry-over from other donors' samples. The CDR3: CASSRLAGGSTDTQYF. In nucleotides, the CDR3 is TGTGCCAGCAGTCGACTAGCGGGGGGTAGCACAGATACGCAGTATTTT.